Listed below are T cell receptor beta chains from one sample, sequenced in a study of blood T cell repertoires in COVID-19. Sequencing used immunoSEQ multiplex PCR; TCRdb keeps in-frame clones, though not all of them. The sample holds under 200,000 clones, 70% to 90% seen once. Material: peripheral blood. The origin of the receptors is a man between 60 and 75 years old with active or convalescent COVID-19. Both conserved end residues are part of each CDR3. Each record gives: V gene, clone size, J gene, D gene, CDR3 protein, CDR3 DNA. A D gene is named only where the DNA matches it firmly. The size field is filled for only some rows; it gives once, few, many or a size class.

v_gene: TRBV9; abundance: few; j_gene: TRBJ1-1; d_gene: TRBD1; CDR3aa: CASSDDRVGTEAFF; CDR3nt: TGTGCCAGCAGCGACGACAGGGTGGGCACTGAAGCTTTCTTT
v_gene: TRBV5-1; abundance: -; j_gene: TRBJ2-3; d_gene: -; CDR3aa: CASSELGGVDTQYF; CDR3nt: TGCGCCAGCAGCGAACTAGGCGGTGTGGATACGCAGTATTTT
v_gene: TRBV1; abundance: -; j_gene: TRBJ1-4; d_gene: -; CDR3aa: CTSTPPLHRGGEKLFF; CDR3nt: TGCACCAGCACTCCCCCGCTCCACAGGGGAGGTGAAAAACTGTTTTTT
v_gene: TRBV10-3; abundance: -; j_gene: TRBJ2-1; d_gene: TRBD2; CDR3aa: CATGTSGGDGEQFF; CDR3nt: TGTGCCACCGGGACTAGCGGGGGCGACGGGGAGCAGTTCTTC
v_gene: TRBV5-4; abundance: -; j_gene: TRBJ2-7; d_gene: TRBD1; CDR3aa: CASSVSGQKSYEQYF; CDR3nt: TGTGCCAGCAGCGTATCGGGACAGAAATCCTACGAGCAGTACTTC
v_gene: TRBV24-1; abundance: -; j_gene: TRBJ2-1; d_gene: TRBD1; CDR3aa: CATGTDFKNSYNEQFF; CDR3nt: TGTGCCACCGGGACAGACTTTAAGAACTCCTACAATGAGCAGTTCTTC
v_gene: TRBV6-1; abundance: -; j_gene: TRBJ2-1; d_gene: -; CDR3aa: CASSEIPQGRINEQFF; CDR3nt: TGTGCCAGCAGTGAAATTCCACAGGGGAGGATCAATGAGCAGTTCTTC
v_gene: TRBV9; abundance: few; j_gene: TRBJ2-5; d_gene: TRBD2; CDR3aa: CASSTSGGNQETQYF; CDR3nt: TGTGCCAGCAGCACTAGCGGGGGGAACCAAGAGACCCAGTACTTC
v_gene: TRBV7-2; abundance: -; j_gene: TRBJ1-2; d_gene: -; CDR3aa: CASSPGLGQWDSYGYTF; CDR3nt: TGTGCCAGCAGCCCAGGGCTTGGGCAGTGGGACTCCTATGGCTACACCTTC
v_gene: TRBV5-1; abundance: -; j_gene: TRBJ1-2; d_gene: TRBD1; CDR3aa: CASSRDSYGYTF; CDR3nt: TGCGCCAGCAGCCGGGACAGCTATGGCTACACCTTC
v_gene: TRBV3-1/TRBV3-2; abundance: -; j_gene: TRBJ2-5; d_gene: TRBD2; CDR3aa: CASSQDFGGGLETQYF; CDR3nt: TGTGCCAGCAGCCAAGATTTCGGGGGGGGGCTGGAGACCCAGTACTTC
v_gene: TRBV7-9; abundance: -; j_gene: TRBJ1-4; d_gene: TRBD1; CDR3aa: CASSLGHRGETTNEKLFF; CDR3nt: TGTGCCAGCAGCTTAGGACACAGGGGAGAGACAACTAATGAAAAACTGTTTTTT
v_gene: TRBV5-1; abundance: -; j_gene: TRBJ2-1; d_gene: TRBD2; CDR3aa: CASSPLAGGLDNEQFF; CDR3nt: TGCGCCAGCAGCCCCTTAGCGGGGGGGCTGGACAATGAGCAGTTCTTC
v_gene: TRBV5-8; abundance: -; j_gene: TRBJ1-6; d_gene: -; CDR3aa: CASSPHYNSPLHF; CDR3nt: TGTGCCAGCAGCCCCCACTATAATTCACCCCTCCACTTT
v_gene: TRBV24-1; abundance: -; j_gene: TRBJ2-3; d_gene: TRBD2; CDR3aa: CATSPLGTSGGATDTQYF; CDR3nt: TGTGCCACCAGTCCTCTTGGGACTAGCGGGGGGGCTACAGATACGCAGTATTTT
v_gene: TRBV5-6; abundance: few; j_gene: TRBJ1-6; d_gene: -; CDR3aa: CASSLQSPGNSPLHF; CDR3nt: TGTGCCAGCAGCTTGCAGAGCCCGGGGAATTCACCCCTCCACTTT
v_gene: TRBV19; abundance: -; j_gene: TRBJ2-5; d_gene: TRBD1; CDR3aa: CASSSQGAPQETQYF; CDR3nt: TGTGCCAGTAGTTCCCAGGGGGCACCCCAAGAGACCCAGTACTTC
v_gene: TRBV2; abundance: -; j_gene: TRBJ2-3; d_gene: TRBD2; CDR3aa: CASSLLAGVSTDTQYF; CDR3nt: TGTGCCAGCAGTCTTCTAGCGGGGGTGAGCACAGATACGCAGTATTTT
v_gene: TRBV27; abundance: -; j_gene: TRBJ1-2; d_gene: -; CDR3aa: CASSLSFMRATGGYTF; CDR3nt: TGTGCCAGCAGTTTGAGCTTTATGAGGGCCACTGGTGGCTACACCTTC